The 12 T cell receptor beta chains listed next were all sequenced from one sample in a study of T cell responses to AZD1222 COVID-19 vaccine. Clones were sequenced by immunoSEQ multiplex PCR, and TCRdb holds only the in-frame ones, with some missing. Counted here are some 120,000 clones, approximately 89% occurring once; the ten biggest clones make up over 9.5%. The sample consisted of peripheral blood, taken on day 0 of AZD1222 vaccination. The receptor source for this set is an adult in good health.

The chain recombines TRBV19 with TRBJ1-2; 7 bases line up with TRBD1. Germline CDR1 and CDR2: LNHDA and SQIVND (reference sequence). J gave up 4 bases and V 5 bases, and 7 bases lay outside the gene matches. The CDR3 runs to 14 residues. The DNA of the CDR3 is TGTGCCAGTAGTCTCACGGGACAGCCCTATGGCTACACCTTC. This gives the protein CASSLTGQPYGYTF. Supplemented by reference TRBV19 and TRBJ1-2, the full variable domain reads DGGITQSPKYLFRKEGQNVTLSCEQNLNHDAMYWYRQDPGQGLRLIYYSQIVNDFQKGDIAEGYSVSREKKESFPLTVTSAQKNPTAFYLCASSLTGQPYGYTFGSGTRLTVV.

About this clone itself: At the DNA level, this CDR3 is encoded by other sequences in the same sample as well. This chain links TRBV5-1 with TRBJ1-4; TRBD1 is a possible D gene (5 bases). V was pared by 0 bases and J by 7 bases, with 7 bases between. CDR3 length equals 13 residues. Looked up from germline, CDR1 is SGHRS and CDR2 is YFSETQ. In nucleotides, the CDR3 is TGCGCCAGCAGCTTGGGGCAGGGTGAAAAACTGTTTTTT. Translating it yields CASSLGQGEKLFF.

The V gene is TRBV6-5, the J gene TRBJ2-5; D is unclear. V gave up 5 bases and J gave up 1 base, with 11 bases separating them. The CDR3 sequence is 14 residues long. CDR1 is MNHEY, CDR2 SVGAGI, per germline. CDR3 region: CASSRPALQETQYF. The CDR3 coding sequence is TGTGCCAGCAGTCGACCCGCCCTCCAAGAGACCCAGTACTTC.

This clone was detected a few times. This chain connects TRBV18 to TRBJ1-1; maybe TRBD1 (5 bases). CDR3 size: 14 residues. Germline CDR1 KGHSH, CDR2 LQKENI. Trimming pared 6 bases from V and 1 base from J, leaving 12 bases between. The CDR3 sequence is CASSLGQGNTEAFF. For the CDR3, the DNA is TGTGCCAGCTCCCTCGGCCAGGGGAACACTGAAGCTTTCTTT. Full variable domain (missing parts from reference TRBV18 and TRBJ1-1): NAGVMQNPRHLVRRRGQEARLRCSPMKGHSHVYWYRQLPEEGLKFMVYLQKENIIDESGMPKERFSAEFPKEGPSILRIQQVVRGDSAAYFCASSLGQGNTEAFFGQGTRLTVV.

The V call is TRBV5-5, the J call TRBJ2-7; 7 bases are a match to TRBD1. This CDR3 comprises 14 residues. Germline values: CDR1 SGHKS, CDR2 YYEKEE (reference sequence). V lost 0 bases, J lost 3 bases, and 3 bases stayed unmatched. DNA for the CDR3: TGTGCCAGCAGCTTGGTTGGGACAGTCTACGAGCAGTACTTC. It encodes CASSLVGTVYEQYF.

This clone was observed once. V is TRBV27 and J is TRBJ1-3, with TRBD1 matching over 7 bases. V was pared by 5 bases and J by 1 base, with 5 bases of the junction left unmatched. Germline V gives CDR1 MNHEY, CDR2 SMNVEV (reference sequence). CDR3 length: 15 residues. CDR3 sequence (DNA): TGTGCCAGCAGTCCGACAGGGAGGTCTGGAAACACCATATATTTT. It codes for CASSPTGRSGNTIYF.

The chain has TRBV11-3 and TRBJ2-1; D is unclear. The length of the CDR3 is 12 residues. Germline loops: CDR1 SGHNT, CDR2 YENEEA. V dropped 5 bases and J dropped 4 bases, with 6 bases sitting between them. Here the CDR3 reads CASSDAYNEQFF. CDR3 sequence (DNA): TGTGCCAGCAGCGACGCGTACAATGAGCAGTTCTTC.

The chain links TRBV28 to TRBJ2-7, with 9 bases matching TRBD1. V gave up 8 bases and J gave up 6 bases; unmatched junction bases: 8. The CDR3 has 13 amino acids. The germline V gene encodes CDR1 MDHEN and CDR2 SYDVKM. The CDR3 spells CASHGTGPTEQYF. DNA of the CDR3: TGTGCCAGCCATGGGACAGGGCCGACCGAGCAGTACTTC.

This rearrangement joins TRBV28 to TRBJ1-6; TRBD1 aligns across 8 bases. There are 15 residues in the CDR3. The V segment lost 6 bases and the J segment 9 bases; nucleotides outside the gene matches: 10. Germline V gives CDR1 MDHEN, CDR2 SYDVKM. DNA for the CDR3: TGTGCCAGCAGACAACCGACAGGGGAGGGTTCACCCCTCCACTTT. It translates to CASRQPTGEGSPLHF.

This chain joins TRBV4-3 and TRBJ2-7; TRBD2 matches 8 bases. This CDR3 is 16 amino acids long. V shed 2 bases and J 3 bases; nucleotides not matched to a gene: 9. Per the germline V gene, CDR1 is LGHNA and CDR2 is YSLEER. The CDR3 DNA sequence: TGCGCCAGCAGCCAAACTCAAGCGGGAGAAAACTACGAGCAGTACTTC. Translated, it gives CASSQTQAGENYEQYF.

V gene TRBV27 combines with J gene TRBJ2-3; 7 bases are a match to TRBD2. Germline CDR1 is MNHEY and CDR2 is SMNVEV (reference sequence). The junction had 15 bases not matched to a gene; V was cut back by 7 bases and J by 2 bases. The CDR3 totals 17 residues. This chain's CDR3 is CASTVGGSAPSTDTQYF. CDR3 sequence (DNA): TGTGCCAGCACGGTCGGCGGGAGCGCGCCGTCCACAGATACGCAGTATTTT.

The chain carries TRBV6-5 and TRBJ2-2; 9 bases align to TRBD2. Trimming at V came to 6 bases and at J to 4 bases, leaving 9 bases not matched to a gene. The CDR3 covers 16 residues. Looked up from germline, CDR1 is MNHEY and CDR2 is SVGAGI. The CDR3 region is CASSYETSGSTGELFF. CDR3 bases: TGTGCCAGCAGCTACGAGACTAGCGGCAGCACCGGGGAGCTGTTTTTT.